The TCR beta chain under discussion was sequenced for a study of blood T cells in healthy people across ages. V shed 2 bases and J 4 bases; nucleotides not matched to a gene: 11. Germline V gives CDR1 DFQATT, CDR2 SNEGSKA (reference sequence). This CDR3 is built from 16 residues. Primed by a sample-barcoded 5' primer and a J-beta primer mix, a second PCR proceeded for about 6 to 12 cycles. TCRdb redid the calling of the 5' RACE reads with MiXCR, one entry per CDR3 protein. The top ten clones hold around 11% of a sample with roughly 1.7 million distinct CDR3 sequences, around 35% of them seen once. Material for sequencing was blood. The genes are TRBV20-1 and TRBJ2-1; 7 bases are shared with TRBD2. The source of this sequence is a woman in her thirties in good health. The CDR3 bases are TGCAGTGCTAGACCTCGGCGGGCGGGGGTTTACAATGAGCAGTTCTTC. Protein: CSARPRRAGVYNEQFF.